This is a list of T cell receptor beta chains from one sample in a study of T cell changes during pregnancy in multiple sclerosis. Only in-frame clones appear in the TCRdb table, and some are missing; sequencing was by immunoSEQ multiplex PCR. The sample lists around 50,000 clones, just over 90% occurring once. The input for sequencing was CD4+ T cells from peripheral blood mononuclear cells, taken in the second trimester of pregnancy. Receptor source: a female donor with multiple sclerosis, enrolled in a pregnancy study. Each CDR3 is given with its conserved first and last residue. The D gene is left open where the match is weak. The listing skips clone size in some rows; elsewhere it reads once, few, many or a size class.

v_call: TRBV7-8
d_call: TRBD2
j_call: TRBJ2-5
cdr3_length: 16
clone_size: .
cdr3_aa: CASSPAGRGGQETQYF
cdr3_nt: TGTGCCAGCAGCCCAGCGGGACGGGGGGGACAAGAGACCCAGTACTTC

v_call: TRBV19
d_call: TRBD2
j_call: TRBJ2-3
cdr3_length: 15
clone_size: .
cdr3_aa: CASSIQAGGTDTQYF
cdr3_nt: TGTGCCAGTAGTATCCAAGCGGGGGGCACAGATACGCAGTATTTT

v_call: TRBV4-1
d_call: TRBD1
j_call: TRBJ1-1
cdr3_length: 18
clone_size: .
cdr3_aa: CASSQERDRADSGTEAFF
cdr3_nt: TGCGCCAGCAGCCAAGAAAGGGACAGGGCCGACTCGGGCACTGAAGCTTTCTTT

v_call: TRBV9
d_call: TRBD2
j_call: TRBJ2-3
cdr3_length: 18
clone_size: .
cdr3_aa: CASSVGVAGVSSTDTQYF
cdr3_nt: TGTGCCAGCAGCGTAGGAGTCGCGGGGGTCTCTAGCACAGATACGCAGTATTTT

v_call: TRBV27
d_call: .
j_call: TRBJ2-6
cdr3_length: 17
clone_size: .
cdr3_aa: CASSFSGGSSGANVLTF
cdr3_nt: TGTGCCAGCAGTTTTTCTGGGGGGAGCTCTGGGGCCAACGTCCTGACTTTC

v_call: TRBV5-1
d_call: TRBD1
j_call: TRBJ2-7
cdr3_length: 15
clone_size: .
cdr3_aa: CASSPGGQVPYEQYF
cdr3_nt: TGCGCCAGCAGCCCGGGTGGACAGGTGCCCTACGAGCAGTACTTC

v_call: TRBV2
d_call: TRBD1
j_call: TRBJ1-4
cdr3_length: 16
clone_size: few
cdr3_aa: CASSEKAGGSNEKLFF
cdr3_nt: TGTGCCAGCAGTGAAAAGGCAGGGGGCTCAAATGAAAAACTGTTTTTT

v_call: TRBV27
d_call: .
j_call: TRBJ2-6
cdr3_length: 15
clone_size: .
cdr3_aa: CASSLLGLGANVLTF
cdr3_nt: TGTGCCAGCAGTTTACTGGGCCTTGGGGCCAACGTCCTGACTTTC

v_call: TRBV10-1
d_call: TRBD2
j_call: TRBJ2-2
cdr3_length: 15
clone_size: .
cdr3_aa: CASSPGGIRAGELFF
cdr3_nt: TGCGCCAGCAGCCCCGGGGGGATAAGAGCCGGGGAGCTGTTTTTT

v_call: TRBV5-1
d_call: TRBD1
j_call: TRBJ1-5
cdr3_length: 14
clone_size: .
cdr3_aa: CASSSGQGESPQHF
cdr3_nt: TGCGCCAGCAGCTCGGGACAGGGAGAATCGCCCCAGCATTTT

v_call: TRBV6-5
d_call: .
j_call: TRBJ2-7
cdr3_length: 16
clone_size: .
cdr3_aa: CASSYIVAATTYEQYF
cdr3_nt: TGTGCCAGCAGCTACATCGTTGCAGCGACGACTTACGAGCAGTACTTC

v_call: TRBV6-4
d_call: TRBD1
j_call: TRBJ2-1
cdr3_length: 15
clone_size: .
cdr3_aa: CASSRGQGHYNEQFF
cdr3_nt: TGTGCCAGCAGCCGTGGACAGGGACACTACAATGAGCAGTTCTTC

v_call: TRBV6-4
d_call: .
j_call: TRBJ2-3
cdr3_length: 13
clone_size: once
cdr3_aa: CASSLTQGDTQYF
cdr3_nt: TGTGCCAGCAGCCTCACGCAGGGAGATACGCAGTATTTT

v_call: TRBV5-6
d_call: .
j_call: TRBJ1-4
cdr3_length: 14
clone_size: .
cdr3_aa: CASSLEQLNEKLFF
cdr3_nt: TGTGCCAGCAGCTTGGAACAGCTTAATGAAAAACTGTTTTTT

v_call: TRBV25-1
d_call: TRBD1
j_call: TRBJ2-6
cdr3_length: 17
clone_size: .
cdr3_aa: CASSGDRGNSGANVLTF
cdr3_nt: TGTGCCAGCAGTGGGGACAGGGGAAACTCTGGGGCCAACGTCCTGACTTTC

v_call: TRBV19
d_call: .
j_call: TRBJ2-5
cdr3_length: 15
clone_size: .
cdr3_aa: CASSIDSRGKETQYF
cdr3_nt: TGTGCCAGTAGTATAGACTCCCGGGGGAAAGAGACCCAGTACTTC

v_call: TRBV6-1
d_call: .
j_call: TRBJ1-2
cdr3_length: 15
clone_size: .
cdr3_aa: CASSELGLPNYGYTF
cdr3_nt: TGTGCCAGCAGTGAATTGGGACTTCCTAACTATGGCTACACCTTC

v_call: TRBV9
d_call: TRBD1
j_call: TRBJ1-5
cdr3_length: 18
clone_size: .
cdr3_aa: CASSSHPRDRGQGQPQHF
cdr3_nt: TGTGCCAGCAGCTCACATCCCCGGGACAGGGGGCAGGGTCAGCCCCAGCATTTT

v_call: TRBV19
d_call: TRBD1
j_call: TRBJ1-1
cdr3_length: 15
clone_size: .
cdr3_aa: CASSIADRLGTEAFF
cdr3_nt: TGTGCCAGTAGTATAGCGGACAGGCTAGGCACTGAAGCTTTCTTT

v_call: TRBV10-3
d_call: TRBD1
j_call: TRBJ2-7
cdr3_length: 14
clone_size: .
cdr3_aa: CATLRTGKTNEQYF
cdr3_nt: TGTGCCACCCTCCGGACAGGGAAAACGAACGAGCAGTACTTC

v_call: TRBV6-1
d_call: TRBD2
j_call: TRBJ2-1
cdr3_length: 14
clone_size: .
cdr3_aa: CASSLAGDYNEQFF
cdr3_nt: TGTGCCAGCAGCCTAGCGGGAGACTACAATGAGCAGTTCTTC

v_call: TRBV10-3
d_call: .
j_call: TRBJ2-2
cdr3_length: 14
clone_size: once
cdr3_aa: CAIRNSLNTGELFF
cdr3_nt: TGTGCCATCAGGAACAGCTTGAACACCGGGGAGCTGTTTTTT

v_call: TRBV7-2
d_call: .
j_call: TRBJ1-5
cdr3_length: 14
clone_size: .
cdr3_aa: CASSPGRANQPQHF
cdr3_nt: TGTGCCAGCAGCCCAGGGAGGGCTAATCAGCCCCAGCATTTT

v_call: TRBV7-9
d_call: TRBD2
j_call: TRBJ2-5
cdr3_length: 15
clone_size: once
cdr3_aa: CASSLAAGGQETQYF
cdr3_nt: TGTGCCAGCAGCTTAGCGGCGGGAGGGCAAGAGACCCAGTACTTC

v_call: TRBV5-1
d_call: TRBD1
j_call: TRBJ1-2
cdr3_length: 16
clone_size: once
cdr3_aa: CASSPDRDSGHKGYTF
cdr3_nt: TGCGCCAGCAGCCCAGACAGGGACTCGGGGCACAAGGGCTACACCTTC